This T cell receptor beta chain stems from a study of human T cells and chemical hapten exposure. TCRdb itself ran the RACE reads through MiXCR, one entry per CDR3 protein. The data contain over 30,000 distinct CDR3 sequences, 7.5% to 8% of them singletons. Time point specified: pre-sensitization, week 0. Noted treatment: therapeutic diphenylcyclopropenone sensitization with weekly scalp DPC. Germline CDR1 is SGHDN and CDR2 is FVKESK. This CDR3 region has 14 residues. Trimming removed 4 bases at V and 3 bases at J, with 13 bases between. Material: whole blood, obtained in connection with sensitization to the hapten diphenylcyclopropenone (DPC). The receptor's source is a woman in her forties or fifties with alopecia areata. Some clones in this sample may be carry-over from other donors' samples. This sequence joins TRBV14 and TRBJ2-7, with D perhaps matching TRBD1 or TRBD2 (5 bases each). The CDR3 reads CASSPWGRNYEQYF. As DNA, the CDR3 is TGTGCCAGCAGCCCTTGGGGACGCAACTACGAGCAGTACTTC.